The 3 T cell receptor beta chains in this list originate from one sample, sequenced in a study of blood T cell repertoires in COVID-19. The data were produced by immunoSEQ multiplex PCR, yet TCRdb's version contains in-frame clones alone and is incomplete. Of roughly 120,000 clones in the sample, approximately 89% are singletons; the top ten hold around 3.3%. The source material was peripheral blood. The receptors were gathered from a woman of 80 years or more with COVID-19, enrolled during active disease.

The rearrangement joins TRBV24-1 to TRBJ2-1; 7 bases align to TRBD2. The junction had 4 bases not matched to a gene; V was cut back by 5 bases and J by 4 bases. Germline CDR1 reads KGHDR; CDR2 reads SFDVKD. The length of the CDR3 is 14 residues. The CDR3 region is CATSGSGMYNEQFF. The CDR3 coding sequence is TGTGCCACCAGTGGAAGCGGGATGTACAATGAGCAGTTCTTC.

V gene TRBV7-8 combines with J gene TRBJ2-5, with TRBD2 identical over 11 bases. CDR1 is SGHVS, CDR2 FQNEAQ, per germline. V shed 5 bases, J shed 5 bases, and the junction held 1 base outside the gene matches. This CDR3 region has 13 residues. The CDR3 DNA reads as TGTGCCAGCAGCCGGACTAGCGGGGAGACCCAGTACTTC. Encoded protein: CASSRTSGETQYF.

The J gene is TRBJ2-5, the V gene TRBV7-2; 10 nucleotides match TRBD2. In germline, CDR1 is SGHTA, CDR2 FQGNSA. J lost 4 bases, V lost 0 bases, and 5 bases had no gene match. The CDR3 runs to 16 residues. CDR3 bases: TGTGCCAGCAGCTTAGCGCCGCTAGCGGGAGCAGAGACCCAGTACTTC. Translated: CASSLAPLAGAETQYF.